Listed here are 2 T cell receptor beta chains from one sample, sequenced in a study of blood T cell repertoires in COVID-19. TCRdb keeps only in-frame clones here, not all; method: immunoSEQ multiplex PCR. The sample holds a few hundred thousand clones, approximately 90% seen once. The sequenced sample consisted of peripheral blood. The receptors originated from a woman aged 30 to 39 with active or convalescent COVID-19.

This clone was observed a few times. The chain joins TRBV7-2 to TRBJ1-2; D unresolved. The germline gives CDR1 SGHTA, CDR2 FQGNSA. The CDR3 has 13 amino acids. V dropped 1 base and J dropped 7 bases, with 10 bases sitting between them. CDR3 in DNA: TGTGCCAGCAGCTTAGAAGCATCGGGTGGCTACACCTTC. Translated: CASSLEASGGYTF.

The genes are TRBV2 and TRBJ1-5, with 9 bases fitting TRBD1. The germline V gene has CDR1 SNHLY and CDR2 FYNNEI. The trim removed 6 bases at V and 10 bases at J, leaving 7 bases unmatched. The CDR3 loop spans 13 amino acids. CDR3 nucleotide sequence: TGTGCCAGCAGCTCGGACAGGGGTGGTCCCCAGCATTTT. Translation gives CASSSDRGGPQHF.